A single sample is the source of the 13 T cell receptor beta chains below, sequenced in a study of human T cells and chemical hapten exposure. Time point denoted: patch test 1, 2 weeks after DPC sensitization. Indicated treatment: therapeutic diphenylcyclopropenone sensitization with weekly scalp DPC. One entry per CDR3 protein results from TCRdb running MiXCR on the RACE reads. The data contain 180,000 or so distinct CDR3 sequences, about 22% of them singletons. This specimen was whole blood, taken in connection with sensitization to the hapten diphenylcyclopropenone (DPC). Receptors originate from a woman aged 50 to 65 with alopecia areata. Some clones in this sample may be carry-over from other donors' samples.

This clonotype was seen a single time. The chain carries TRBV12-3 or TRBV12-4 and TRBJ2-1, with 8 bases matching TRBD2. CDR3 length equals 15 residues. Trimming removed 2 bases from V and 7 bases from J; junction bases left unmatched: 7. The CDR3: CASSLFGSGGNEQFF. CDR3 nucleotide sequence: TGTGCCAGCAGTTTATTCGGGAGCGGGGGAAATGAGCAGTTCTTC.

This clonotype was seen at least ten times. This rearrangement joins TRBV5-1 to TRBJ2-3, with 9 bases identical to TRBD2. CDR1 is SGHRS and CDR2 is YFSETQ in the germline V gene. V was pared by 3 bases and J by 4 bases, with 6 bases of the junction left unmatched. CDR3 size: 15 residues. The CDR3 DNA follows: TGCGCCAGCAGCTATCTTAGCGGGAGCGCAGATACGCAGTATTTT. As protein: CASSYLSGSADTQYF.

A few counts support this clonotype. The chain links TRBV7-2 to TRBJ1-1; 7 nucleotides match TRBD1. Germline V gene data show CDR1 as SGHTA and CDR2 as FQGNSA. The CDR3 runs 16 residues. Trimming at V came to 5 bases and at J to 4 bases, leaving 13 bases not matched to a gene. CDR3 in amino acids: CASSPAPGGDGTEAFF. The CDR3 DNA sequence: TGTGCCAGCAGCCCTGCGCCAGGGGGAGACGGCACTGAAGCTTTCTTT.

This clonotype was found a few times. The chain recombines TRBV20-1 with TRBJ2-1; 9 bases match TRBD2. J lost 3 bases, V lost 3 bases, and 6 bases had no gene match. Germline CDR1 and CDR2: DFQATT and SNEGSKA (reference sequence). The CDR3 is 15 amino acids. The chain's CDR3 is CSASSVSGSYNEQFF. The CDR3 DNA follows: TGCAGTGCTAGCTCGGTTAGCGGGAGCTACAATGAGCAGTTCTTC.

This chain connects TRBV2 to TRBJ1-3, with D uncertain. The CDR3 sequence is 14 residues long. Trimming took 3 bases from V and 0 from J, leaving 6 bases between them. The germline gives CDR1 SNHLY, CDR2 FYNNEI. CDR3 DNA: TGTGCCAGCAGTGAGTCGGCCTCTGGAAACACCATATATTTT. Its protein is CASSESASGNTIYF.

The J gene is TRBJ2-3, the V gene TRBV4-1; D gene unclear. V gave up 1 base and J gave up 5 bases, with 10 bases separating them. The CDR3 has 14 residues. Looked up from germline, CDR1 is MGHRA and CDR2 is YSYEKL. DNA for the CDR3: TGCGCCAGCAGCCAAGGGAAGGGTGGAGATACGCAGTATTTT. This gives the protein CASSQGKGGDTQYF.

CDR3 coding DNA: TGTGCCAGCAGTGAAGCGTGGGGGAACACTGAAGCTTTCTTT. It yields the protein CASSEAWGNTEAFF. The V call is TRBV2, the J call TRBJ1-1; D remains unclear. The CDR3 consists of 14 residues. CDR1 and CDR2 (germline): SNHLY, FYNNEI. The germline V and J ends were trimmed by 0 bases and 1 base, with 6 bases remaining between them.

J is TRBJ2-2 and V is TRBV4-2; D is perhaps TRBD1 (6 bases). V lost 2 bases and J lost 0, with 10 bases in between. The germline CDR1 and CDR2 sequences are LGHNA and YNFKEQ. This CDR3 is built from 16 residues. The DNA for the CDR3 is TGTGCCAGCAGCCAAAACAGGGACCCGAACACCGGGGAGCTGTTTTTT. Protein: CASSQNRDPNTGELFF.

The V call is TRBV29-1, the J call TRBJ1-2, with 7 bases that match TRBD1. The CDR3 extends over 12 amino acids. Germline V gene sequence: CDR1 SQVTM, CDR2 ANQGSEA. Germline trimming cut 7 bases from V and 2 bases from J; bases unmatched to any gene: 4. DNA for the CDR3: TGCAGCGCTCCACAGGGGAACTATGGCTACACCTTC. Translating it yields CSAPQGNYGYTF.

This chain uses TRBV25-1 with TRBJ1-1, with D unresolved. This CDR3 is 14 amino acids long. Germline CDR1 reads MGHDK; CDR2 reads SYGVNS. Trimming took 1 base from V and 1 from J, leaving 7 bases between them. The DNA for the CDR3 is TGTGCCAGCAGTGAATTAGGAGGGAACACTGAAGCTTTCTTT. Translated, it gives CASSELGGNTEAFF.

The chain carries TRBV5-1 and TRBJ2-1, with D uncertain. Germline assignment: CDR1 SGHRS and CDR2 YFSETQ. The germline V and J ends were trimmed by 4 bases and 5 bases, with 4 bases remaining between them. This CDR3 is built from 11 residues. The CDR3, as DNA: TGCGCCAGCAGCGGGAACAATGAGCAGTTCTTC. Residues: CASSGNNEQFF.

This chain links TRBV6-5 with TRBJ2-1; 9 bases match TRBD2. Germline CDR1 MNHEY, CDR2 SVGAGI. The CDR3 extends over 14 amino acids. Germline trimming cut 7 bases from V and 2 bases from J; bases unmatched to any gene: 3. The DNA for the CDR3 is TGTGCCAGCACCGTAGCGGGAGCCTACAATGAGCAGTTCTTC. It specifies CASTVAGAYNEQFF.

This chain uses TRBV27 with TRBJ2-1, with TRBD1 matching over 7 bases. The CDR3 is 14 residues long. Looked up from germline, CDR1 is MNHEY and CDR2 is SMNVEV (reference sequence). J was trimmed by 2 bases and V by 5 bases; bases with no gene match: 3. CDR3 amino acids: CASSRGQAYNEQFF. Written as DNA, the CDR3 is TGTGCCAGCAGTAGGGGGCAGGCCTACAATGAGCAGTTCTTC.